Listed below are T cell receptor beta chains from one sample, sequenced in a study of technical replicates of blood from several donors. Clones were read by immunoSEQ multiplex PCR, and TCRdb kept only the in-frame ones, dropping some. The sample has about 49,000 clones; 90% to 95% are singletons. The source material was PBMCs. The receptors shown here come from a human donor in good health. Some clones in this sample may be carry-over from other donors' samples. Both conserved end residues are part of each CDR3. The order of the fields is J gene, V gene, D gene, clone size, CDR3 DNA, CDR3 protein. D genes are given only for firm matches. Clone size is shown for a subset of rows, as once, few, many or a class of expanded clone.

J: TRBJ1-5; V: TRBV5-6; D: TRBD1; size: NA; DNA: TGTGCCAGCAGCTCTTATGGACAGGGTACGCGGAATCAGCCCCAGCATTTT; CDR3: CASSSYGQGTRNQPQHF
J: TRBJ2-7; V: TRBV18; D: NA; size: NA; DNA: TGTGCCAGCTCACCAAGCGGCTCCTACGAGCAGTACTTC; CDR3: CASSPSGSYEQYF
J: TRBJ2-1; V: TRBV4-1; D: TRBD2; size: NA; DNA: TGCGCCAGCAGCCAGACGACGGGACTAGCGGGAGTATATGAGCAGTTCTTC; CDR3: CASSQTTGLAGVYEQFF
J: TRBJ2-1; V: TRBV13; D: NA; size: NA; DNA: TGTGCCAGCAGCCCATGGGGGCGGAGAAGCTCCTACAATGAGCAGTTCTTC; CDR3: CASSPWGRRSSYNEQFF
J: TRBJ1-4; V: TRBV6-5; D: NA; size: few; DNA: TGTGCCAGCAGTTATAGGCGGGGCCAGAGTAATGAAAAACTGTTTTTT; CDR3: CASSYRRGQSNEKLFF
J: TRBJ1-1; V: TRBV5-1; D: TRBD1; size: NA; DNA: TGCGCCAGTACGACAGGGTTTGATACTGAAGCTTTCTTT; CDR3: CASTTGFDTEAFF
J: TRBJ2-7; V: TRBV15; D: TRBD2; size: NA; DNA: TGTGCCACCAGCACGGCGACTAGCGGGGGATCCTACGAGCAGTACTTC; CDR3: CATSTATSGGSYEQYF
J: TRBJ2-1; V: TRBV7-9; D: TRBD1; size: NA; DNA: TGTGCCAGCAGCTTACAGGGGGATGAGCAGTTCTTC; CDR3: CASSLQGDEQFF
J: TRBJ2-1; V: TRBV6-9; D: TRBD2; size: NA; DNA: TGTGCCAGCAGTTATTCCACTAGCGAGAGCTCCTACAATGAGCAGTTCTTC; CDR3: CASSYSTSESSYNEQFF
J: TRBJ2-7; V: TRBV7-3; D: NA; size: NA; DNA: TGTGCCAGCAGCTTAACCGGTGACGAGCAGTACTTC; CDR3: CASSLTGDEQYF
J: TRBJ2-7; V: TRBV11-2; D: TRBD2; size: NA; DNA: TGTGCCAGCAGCTTAGAGCCTCTAGCGGGATCACTCTACGAGCAGTACTTC; CDR3: CASSLEPLAGSLYEQYF
J: TRBJ2-2; V: TRBV7-6; D: NA; size: NA; DNA: TGTGCCAGCAGCTTATTACAGGGCGGTGTCGGGGAGCTGTTTTTT; CDR3: CASSLLQGGVGELFF
J: TRBJ2-7; V: TRBV2; D: TRBD2; size: NA; DNA: TGTGCCAGCAGTGTCCAGCGGGGCTCCTACGAGCAGTACTTC; CDR3: CASSVQRGSYEQYF
J: TRBJ1-4; V: TRBV19; D: NA; size: NA; DNA: TGTGCCAGTAGTACCCTCCCCGGGACAACTGAAAAACTGTTTTTT; CDR3: CASSTLPGTTEKLFF
J: TRBJ1-2; V: TRBV5-8; D: TRBD1; size: NA; DNA: TGTGCCAGCAGCCAGGGGACAGGGCGAACTATGGGCTACACCTTC; CDR3: CASSQGTGRTMGYTF
J: TRBJ2-5; V: TRBV5-1; D: TRBD2; size: NA; DNA: TGCGCCAGCAGTCAGGCGGGGGGCTATGAGACCCAGTACTTC; CDR3: CASSQAGGYETQYF
J: TRBJ2-5; V: TRBV27; D: TRBD2; size: NA; DNA: TGTGCCAGCAGCCCGCGGTACGGGGCGGGAGCCCAAGAGACCCAGTACTTC; CDR3: CASSPRYGAGAQETQYF
J: TRBJ1-6; V: TRBV2; D: TRBD1; size: NA; DNA: TGTGCCAGCAGAGGACAGGGGAAACTTAATTCACCCCTCCACTTT; CDR3: CASRGQGKLNSPLHF
J: TRBJ1-2; V: TRBV6-5; D: TRBD1; size: NA; DNA: TGTGCCAGCAAGGTCATAGGGGGCGCTCCCTATGGCTACACCTTC; CDR3: CASKVIGGAPYGYTF
J: TRBJ2-5; V: TRBV7-3; D: NA; size: NA; DNA: TGTGCCAGCAGCTCCCTCCGTTTGGGTAGTGGCGGGACCCAGTACTTC; CDR3: CASSSLRLGSGGTQYF
J: TRBJ1-2; V: TRBV6-4; D: NA; size: NA; DNA: TGTGCCAGCAGTCCCTACCCAGGATACATTGGCTACACCTTC; CDR3: CASSPYPGYIGYTF
J: TRBJ1-4; V: TRBV27; D: NA; size: once; DNA: TGTGCCAGCAGTTTTGCGGGTGTGGGTGAAAAACTGTTTTTT; CDR3: CASSFAGVGEKLFF
J: TRBJ2-7; V: TRBV19; D: NA; size: NA; DNA: TGTGCCAGTAGTTTACTGGGGGGAGCGGTCTCCTACGAGCAGTACTTC; CDR3: CASSLLGGAVSYEQYF
J: TRBJ1-6; V: TRBV4-3; D: TRBD1; size: few; DNA: TGCGCCAGCAGCTATGGGACAGGAATTAATTCACCCCTCCACTTT; CDR3: CASSYGTGINSPLHF
J: TRBJ1-6; V: TRBV7-2; D: NA; size: NA; DNA: TGTGCCAGCAGCTTAGTACCGAGCTCCTATAATTCACCCCTCCACTTT; CDR3: CASSLVPSSYNSPLHF
J: TRBJ1-2; V: TRBV2; D: NA; size: NA; DNA: TGTGCCAGCAGTGAAGTGAGGTTAGGCTATGGCTACACCTTC; CDR3: CASSEVRLGYGYTF
J: TRBJ2-7; V: TRBV5-1; D: TRBD1; size: NA; DNA: TGCGCCAGCAGCCCCCGGGACAGGACTTCTTACGAGCAGTACTTC; CDR3: CASSPRDRTSYEQYF
J: TRBJ1-3; V: TRBV7-9; D: NA; size: NA; DNA: TGTGCCAGCAGCTTACAGGCTACCTCTGGAAACACCATATATTTT; CDR3: CASSLQATSGNTIYF
J: TRBJ1-2; V: TRBV7-9; D: TRBD1; size: NA; DNA: TGTGCCAGCAGCCCTTACAGGGGCGAGAACTATGGCTACACCTTC; CDR3: CASSPYRGENYGYTF
J: TRBJ2-3; V: TRBV7-9; D: TRBD2; size: NA; DNA: TGTGCCAGCAGCTTAACAGCGGGGGCCCGAGATACGCAGTATTTT; CDR3: CASSLTAGARDTQYF
J: TRBJ2-7; V: TRBV4-3; D: NA; size: NA; DNA: TGCGCCAGCAGCCAAGATTTAAGTGGGGGCGGCCAAATCGGGCAGTACTTC; CDR3: CASSQDLSGGGQIGQYF
J: TRBJ1-2; V: TRBV7-9; D: TRBD1; size: NA; DNA: TGTGCCAGCAGCTGGACAGGGGATGTTGGCTACACCTTC; CDR3: CASSWTGDVGYTF
J: TRBJ1-1; V: TRBV19; D: NA; size: NA; DNA: TGTGCCAGTAGTCGCCGTCGACAGGAGAACACTGAAGCTTTCTTT; CDR3: CASSRRRQENTEAFF
J: TRBJ1-1; V: TRBV4-3; D: NA; size: NA; DNA: TGCGCCAGCAGCCAAGATGGTAGGGGGGGCACTGAAGCTTTCTTT; CDR3: CASSQDGRGGTEAFF
J: TRBJ1-2; V: TRBV6-5; D: TRBD1; size: once; DNA: TGTGCCAGCAGTTACAGAGGACAGGGGGGCGTCTATGGCTACACCTTC; CDR3: CASSYRGQGGVYGYTF
J: TRBJ1-6; V: TRBV7-9; D: TRBD1; size: once; DNA: TGTGCCAGCAGCTATAGGGACAGGGCAAATTCACCCCTCCACTTT; CDR3: CASSYRDRANSPLHF
J: TRBJ2-1; V: TRBV7-2; D: NA; size: NA; DNA: TGTGCCAGCAGCCCCTGGGGCGGGGATTCCTACAATGAGCAGTTCTTC; CDR3: CASSPWGGDSYNEQFF
J: TRBJ1-1; V: TRBV11-3; D: NA; size: NA; DNA: TGTGCCAGCAGCTCTTCTTTTTTCGGGGGATCTGAAGCTTTCTTT; CDR3: CASSSSFFGGSEAFF
J: TRBJ1-5; V: TRBV7-9; D: TRBD1; size: NA; DNA: TGTGCCAGCAGCTCAGGACAGGGGAACGCTCAGCCCCAGCATTTT; CDR3: CASSSGQGNAQPQHF
J: TRBJ1-1; V: TRBV19; D: NA; size: NA; DNA: TGTGCCAGTTTGGGGCCGAACACTGAAGCTTTCTTT; CDR3: CASLGPNTEAFF
J: TRBJ1-6; V: TRBV2; D: NA; size: NA; DNA: TGTGCCAGCATGCAGGGGACTATGAATTCACCCCTCCACTTT; CDR3: CASMQGTMNSPLHF
J: TRBJ2-7; V: TRBV4-3; D: TRBD2; size: NA; DNA: TGCGCCAGCAGCCAAGATCTAGCGGGAAATTACGAGCAGTACTTC; CDR3: CASSQDLAGNYEQYF
J: TRBJ1-2; V: TRBV5-1; D: TRBD1; size: NA; DNA: TGCGCCAGCAGCTTGGGACAGGGACCGGGTGGCTACACCTTC; CDR3: CASSLGQGPGGYTF
J: TRBJ2-3; V: TRBV5-1; D: NA; size: NA; DNA: TGCGCCAGCAGCTTGGTGGGTGCAGGAGATACGCAGTATTTT; CDR3: CASSLVGAGDTQYF
J: TRBJ2-7; V: TRBV7-2; D: TRBD2; size: NA; DNA: TGTGCCAGCAGCTTAGCAAGGACTAGCGGGAGGGCCCGTGAGCAGTACTTC; CDR3: CASSLARTSGRAREQYF
J: TRBJ1-3; V: TRBV18; D: TRBD1; size: NA; DNA: TGTGCCAGCTCACCGACAGGGGGAACTGGAAACACCATATATTTT; CDR3: CASSPTGGTGNTIYF
J: TRBJ1-5; V: TRBV19; D: NA; size: NA; DNA: TGTGCCAGTAGTACTCTCCTAAATCAGCCCCAGCATTTT; CDR3: CASSTLLNQPQHF
J: TRBJ1-1; V: TRBV7-2; D: TRBD1; size: NA; DNA: TGTGCCAGCAGCACCCGGGACAGGGTGGGCACTGAAGCTTTCTTT; CDR3: CASSTRDRVGTEAFF
J: TRBJ1-6; V: TRBV2; D: NA; size: NA; DNA: TGTGCCAGCAGTGAAACAGGGAATAATTCACCCCTCCACTTT; CDR3: CASSETGNNSPLHF
J: TRBJ2-2; V: TRBV29-1; D: NA; size: once; DNA: TGCAGCGGACGGAGCCGGGACACCGGGGAGCTGTTTTTT; CDR3: CSGRSRDTGELFF
J: TRBJ2-2; V: TRBV2; D: NA; size: NA; DNA: TGTGCCAGCAGCTATACCGGGGAGCTGTTTTTT; CDR3: CASSYTGELFF
J: TRBJ1-2; V: TRBV6-1; D: NA; size: NA; DNA: TGTGCCAGCAGACTCAGGGAGGGTGGCTACACCTTC; CDR3: CASRLREGGYTF
J: TRBJ1-6; V: TRBV5-1; D: NA; size: NA; DNA: TGCGCCAGCAGCTTGGAGGGGATGGGTAATTCACCCCTCCACTTT; CDR3: CASSLEGMGNSPLHF